The rows below give T cell receptor beta chains drawn from one sample of a study of human T cells and chemical hapten exposure. Via MiXCR, TCRdb re-called the RACE reads, giving one row per CDR3 protein. The sample includes under 300,000 distinct CDR3 sequences, approximately 8.6% of them seen just once. The sequenced sample was whole blood, obtained in connection with sensitization to the hapten diphenylcyclopropenone (DPC). The source is a middle-aged woman with alopecia areata. Some clones in this sample may be carry-over from other donors' samples. Both conserved end residues are part of each CDR3. D genes are given only for firm matches. Some rows have no size entry. The others give once, few or many, or a class for an expanded clone.

j_call v_call clone_size d_call cdr3_length cdr3_aa cdr3_nt
TRBJ2-7 TRBV27 many NA 15 CASSPRGSGAMGQYF TGTGCCAGCAGCCCGAGGGGGTCGGGGGCGATGGGACAGTACTTC
TRBJ2-2 TRBV25-1 few TRBD1 15 CASSALQGYTGELFF TGTGCCAGCAGTGCCCTACAGGGGTACACCGGGGAGCTGTTTTTT
TRBJ2-7 TRBV7-9 many NA 15 CASSLDSTYSYEQYF TGTGCCAGCAGCTTAGACAGCACCTACTCCTACGAGCAGTACTTC
TRBJ1-1 TRBV7-3 NA NA 14 CASSSGRSNTEAFF TGTGCCAGCAGCTCGGGACGGTCGAACACTGAAGCTTTCTTT
TRBJ2-1 TRBV5-5 NA TRBD2 17 CASSSDPSGSFYNEQFF TGTGCCAGCAGCTCCGATCCTAGCGGGAGCTTTTACAATGAGCAGTTCTTC
TRBJ2-1 TRBV5-1 few TRBD1 16 CASSKADRTGGDEQFF TGCGCCAGCAGCAAAGCGGACAGGACAGGGGGCGATGAGCAGTTCTTC
TRBJ2-3 TRBV28 few NA 18 CASSLTGTGTSPTDTQYF TGTGCCAGCAGTCTTACAGGAACAGGAACCTCTCCCACAGATACGCAGTATTTT
TRBJ2-1 TRBV29-1 few NA 13 CSVDGLRVNEQFF TGCAGCGTTGACGGTCTGAGAGTTAATGAGCAGTTCTTC
TRBJ2-2 TRBV7-2 NA TRBD2 14 CASRSGTNTGELFF TGTGCCAGCAGGAGCGGGACCAACACCGGGGAGCTGTTTTTT
TRBJ2-7 TRBV7-2 few TRBD2 16 CASSRASGRSSYEQYF TGTGCCAGCAGCAGAGCTAGCGGGAGAAGCTCCTACGAGCAGTACTTC
TRBJ2-7 TRBV13 NA NA 14 CASSAEPRYYEQYF TGTGCCAGCAGCGCCGAGCCGAGATACTACGAGCAGTACTTC
TRBJ2-1 TRBV7-2 NA TRBD2 15 CASSPMGGSFNEQFF TGTGCCAGCAGCCCTATGGGGGGGAGTTTTAATGAGCAGTTCTTC
TRBJ2-3 TRBV6-6 NA NA 15 CASSYKGVVTDTQYF TGTGCCAGCAGTTACAAGGGGGTAGTCACAGATACGCAGTATTTT
TRBJ2-1 TRBV28 few TRBD2 13 CASRLLAANEQFF TGTGCCAGCAGGCTACTAGCGGCCAATGAGCAGTTCTTC
TRBJ1-1 TRBV12-3/TRBV12-4 NA NA 10 CASANTEAFF TGTGCCTCGGCGAACACTGAAGCTTTCTTT
TRBJ1-1 TRBV29-1 many NA 12 CSVEPGTTEAFF TGCAGCGTGGAGCCAGGGACCACTGAAGCTTTCTTT
TRBJ2-3 TRBV7-8 NA NA 14 CASSLAESTDTQYF TGTGCCAGCAGCTTAGCGGAGTCCACAGATACGCAGTATTTT
TRBJ2-3 TRBV12-3/TRBV12-4 NA NA 14 CASSWAGIGDTQYF TGTGCCAGCAGTTGGGCGGGAATCGGAGATACGCAGTATTTT
TRBJ2-6 TRBV24-1 many NA 16 CATSDFGSSGANVLTF TGTGCCACCAGTGATTTTGGCAGCTCTGGGGCCAACGTCCTGACTTTC
TRBJ2-1 TRBV18 many NA 13 CASSRLTDGSPFF TGTGCCAGCTCCCGGTTAACAGATGGATCCCCGTTCTTC